Listed below are T cell receptor beta chains from one sample, sequenced in a study of early T cells in non-severe SARS-CoV-2 infection. Via MiXCR, TCRdb re-called the 5' RACE reads, giving one row per CDR3 protein. The sample has more than 30,000 distinct CDR3 sequences, roughly 5% seen once; the top ten hold approximately 24%. Sequences were obtained from whole blood. The receptor set was obtained from an adult who was a healthcare worker with PCR-confirmed SARS-CoV-2 infection or an uninfected control (not recorded which). Both conserved end residues are part of each CDR3. D genes are given only for firm matches. The listing skips clone size in some rows; elsewhere it reads once, few, many or a size class.

d_call j_call cdr3_length clone_size v_call cdr3_nt cdr3_aa
NA TRBJ2-1 14 many TRBV23-1 TGCGCCAGCAGTCAATCGGGCGGGGACGTAGAGCAGTTCTTC CASSQSGGDVEQFF
TRBD2 TRBJ2-7 15 NA TRBV6-2/TRBV6-3 TGTGCCAGCAGGCTGACTAGCGGGGGGACCTACGAGCAGTACTTC CASRLTSGGTYEQYF
NA TRBJ2-7 13 NA TRBV7-2 TGTGCCAGCAGCTTTTCGGTGAAGGACGAGCAGTACTTC CASSFSVKDEQYF
TRBD1 TRBJ1-5 17 many TRBV30 TGTGCCTGGAGTAAAGCCGGGACAGGGGTCGTAGGGCAGCCCCAGCATTTT CAWSKAGTGVVGQPQHF
TRBD2 TRBJ2-2 13 NA TRBV28 TGTGCCAGCAGTCGCGGGAGGGCCGGGGAGCTGTTTTTT CASSRGRAGELFF
TRBD1 TRBJ2-5 14 few TRBV2 TGTGCCAGCAGTTCCCCAGGGGGCCAAGAGACCCAGTACTTC CASSSPGGQETQYF
TRBD1 TRBJ1-1 14 few TRBV24-1 TGTGCCACCAGCCAGACAGGGGGCATCACTGAAGCTTTCTTT CATSQTGGITEAFF
NA TRBJ2-1 15 medium-sized TRBV2 TGTGCCAGCAGTGGGGGGGAAGTAGCTCCCAGCGAGCAGTTCTTC CASSGGEVAPSEQFF
TRBD2 TRBJ2-7 14 few TRBV5-5 TGTGCCAGCAGCTTGCTAGCGGTACCCTACGAGCAGTACTTC CASSLLAVPYEQYF
NA TRBJ2-3 13 few TRBV24-1 TGTGCCACCAGTGATGGCGGACTATTCACGCAGTATTTT CATSDGGLFTQYF
NA TRBJ1-5 15 many TRBV15 TGTGCCACCAGTGATGACAGGACCTACTTGTTGGCCCAGCATTTT CATSDDRTYLLAQHF
NA TRBJ1-5 14 many TRBV10-2 TGCGCCAGCAGTGAGGGGGGGGCGAATCAGCCCCAGCATTTT CASSEGGANQPQHF
NA TRBJ2-5 15 NA TRBV12-5 TGTGCTAGTGGGGGAGGGACAGGCAATCAAGAGACCCAGTACTTC CASGGGTGNQETQYF
TRBD1 TRBJ1-2 17 many TRBV10-3 TGTGCCATCAGTGGGACCGGGACAGGGAACCTTAACTATGGCTACACCTTC CAISGTGTGNLNYGYTF
NA TRBJ1-4 15 many TRBV18 TGTGCCAGCTCCCCCACGGGGGCAACTAATGAAAAACTGTTTTTT CASSPTGATNEKLFF
NA TRBJ1-1 14 many TRBV12-3/TRBV12-4 TGTGCCAGCAGTTTAAGAGGGCAGAGGACTGAAGCTTTCTTT CASSLRGQRTEAFF
TRBD2 TRBJ2-7 15 few TRBV7-9 TGTGCCAGCAGCCAAACCGGGACTAGTTGGTACGAGCAGTACTTC CASSQTGTSWYEQYF
TRBD2 TRBJ2-1 17 many TRBV6-1 TGTGCCAGCAGGGGAGGCGGGAGGGCCGGGTCCTACAATGAGCAGTTCTTC CASRGGGRAGSYNEQFF
NA TRBJ2-1 14 many TRBV11-2 TGTGCCAGCAGCTTAATGGCGACTCCCAATGAGCAGTTCTTC CASSLMATPNEQFF
NA TRBJ1-6 14 many TRBV27 TGTGCCAGCAGTTCACAGGCCTATAATTCACCCCTCCACTTT CASSSQAYNSPLHF
NA TRBJ2-7 14 many TRBV28 TGTGCCAGCCAACCCGGGACTGACACCTACGAGCAGTACTTC CASQPGTDTYEQYF
NA TRBJ2-3 12 many TRBV7-9 TGTGCCAGCAGCCCAAGCACAGATACGCAGTATTTT CASSPSTDTQYF